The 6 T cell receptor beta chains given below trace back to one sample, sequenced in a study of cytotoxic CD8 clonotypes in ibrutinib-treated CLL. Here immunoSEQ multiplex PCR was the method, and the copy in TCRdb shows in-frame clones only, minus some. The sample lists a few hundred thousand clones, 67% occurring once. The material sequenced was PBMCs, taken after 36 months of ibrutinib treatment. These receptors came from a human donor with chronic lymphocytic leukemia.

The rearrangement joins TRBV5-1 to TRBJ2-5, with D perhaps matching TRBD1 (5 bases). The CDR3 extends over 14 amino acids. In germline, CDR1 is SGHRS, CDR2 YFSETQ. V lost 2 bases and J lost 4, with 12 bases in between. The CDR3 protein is CASSLRQGGETQYF. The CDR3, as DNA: TGCGCCAGCAGCTTAAGGCAGGGCGGAGAGACCCAGTACTTC.

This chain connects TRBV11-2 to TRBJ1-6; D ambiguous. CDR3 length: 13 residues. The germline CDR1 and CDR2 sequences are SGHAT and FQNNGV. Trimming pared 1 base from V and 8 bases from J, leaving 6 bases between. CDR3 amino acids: CASSLGNYSPLHF. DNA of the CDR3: TGTGCCAGCAGCTTAGGGAATTATTCACCCCTCCACTTT.

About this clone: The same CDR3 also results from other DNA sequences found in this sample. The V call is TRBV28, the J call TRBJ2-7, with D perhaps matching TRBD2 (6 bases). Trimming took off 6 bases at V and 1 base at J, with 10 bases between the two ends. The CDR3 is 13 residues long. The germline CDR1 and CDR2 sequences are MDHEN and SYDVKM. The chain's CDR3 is CASSYSGSYEQYF. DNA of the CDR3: TGTGCCAGCAGCTACAGCGGGTCCTACGAGCAGTACTTC.

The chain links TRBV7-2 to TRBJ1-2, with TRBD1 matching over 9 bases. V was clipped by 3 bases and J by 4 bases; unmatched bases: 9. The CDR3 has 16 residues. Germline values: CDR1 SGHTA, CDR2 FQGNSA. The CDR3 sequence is CASSFYPGQGLYGYTF. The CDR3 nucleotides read TGTGCCAGCAGCTTTTACCCCGGACAGGGGCTCTATGGCTACACCTTC.

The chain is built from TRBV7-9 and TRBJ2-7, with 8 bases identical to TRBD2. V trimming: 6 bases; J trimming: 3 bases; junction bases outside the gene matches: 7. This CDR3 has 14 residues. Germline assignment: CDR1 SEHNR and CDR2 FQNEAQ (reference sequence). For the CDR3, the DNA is TGTGCCAGCAGGACAAGCGGGAGTAGCTACGAGCAGTACTTC. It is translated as CASRTSGSSYEQYF.

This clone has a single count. The CDR3 reads CASRGQNYGYTF. The DNA for the CDR3 is TGTGCCAGCAGGGGGCAGAACTATGGCTACACCTTC. This chain uses TRBV27 with TRBJ1-2; weak D call: TRBD1 (5 bases). Deletions cut 6 bases from V and 2 bases from J, with 7 bases between. The CDR3 sequence is 12 residues long. Germline V gene data show CDR1 as MNHEY and CDR2 as SMNVEV (reference sequence).